Shown below are 11 T cell receptor beta chains from a single sample sequenced in a study of monozygotic twins with inflammatory bowel disease. Reprocessing the 5' RACE reads, TCRdb reports a single entry for every CDR3 protein and omits DNA. This sample contains approximately 330,000 distinct CDR3 sequences. The sequenced material came from blood. These receptors originate from a human donor with ulcerative colitis or Crohn's disease, or a healthy co-twin of an affected twin (not recorded which).

The V gene is TRBV20-1, the J gene TRBJ2-5; TCRdb lists TRBD2, though no DNA is available to test this call. CDR1 is DFQATT, CDR2 SNEGSKA, per germline (reference sequence). This CDR3 has 13 residues. This chain's CDR3 is CSARGVAEETQYF.

The V gene is TRBV20-1, the J gene TRBJ1-2. Germline V CDR1 and CDR2: DFQATT, SNEGSKA (reference sequence). This CDR3 is built from 14 residues. CDR3 protein: CSARPSLGPYGYTF.

V is TRBV24-1 and J is TRBJ2-2. The CDR3 spans 15 residues. Germline V gene data show CDR1 as KGHDR and CDR2 as SFDVKD. The CDR3: CATSVGNSYTGELFF.

This rearrangement joins TRBV20-1 to TRBJ2-1; TCRdb returns TRBD2, unconfirmable since there is no DNA. The CDR3 is 15 residues long. CDR1 and CDR2 from the germline V gene are DFQATT and SNEGSKA (reference sequence). Here the CDR3 reads CSAEGREVSYNEQFF.

This chain uses TRBV10-3 with TRBJ1-3. This CDR3 region has 14 residues. The V gene's germline CDR1 is ENHRY and CDR2 SYGVKD. The CDR3 reads CAISEREAGNTIYF.

This rearrangement joins TRBV20-1 to TRBJ2-6; as DNA is missing, the TRBD1 call by TCRdb cannot be tested. The germline V gene has CDR1 DFQATT and CDR2 SNEGSKA (reference sequence). The CDR3 has 16 residues. The chain's CDR3 is CSASGPGSSGANVLTF.

The chain combines TRBV12-3 or TRBV12-4 with TRBJ1-4. This CDR3 is 12 amino acids long. The CDR3 region is CASSLYGENVFF.

The chain employs TRBV12-3 or TRBV12-4 and TRBJ2-3; there is no DNA to check the TCRdb D call of TRBD1. The length of the CDR3 is 15 residues. The CDR3 reads CASSAGGTRTDTQYF.

CDR3 amino acids: CASSLSPGQLSYEQYF. The J gene is TRBJ2-7, the V gene TRBV7-2; TCRdb designates TRBD1, a call that cannot be tested without DNA. CDR3 length: 16 amino acids. Germline CDR1 SGHTA, CDR2 FQGNSA.

This chain joins TRBV27 and TRBJ1-2; the TCRdb D gene call, TRBD1, has no DNA to confirm it. CDR3 size: 15 residues. The germline V gene encodes CDR1 MNHEY and CDR2 SMNVEV (reference sequence). The CDR3 reads CASRNSGTGGNGYTF.

The chain carries TRBV4-3 and TRBJ2-1; the D call of TRBD2 rests on TCRdb alone, since no DNA is present to check it. The CDR3 runs to 14 residues. Germline CDR1 reads LGHNA; CDR2 reads YSLEER. The CDR3 sequence is CASSQGVREGEQFF.